A selection of T cell receptor beta chains follows, all from one sample in a study of post-analysis software for immune sequencing data. From the PCR reads, TCRdb called clonotypes with MiXCR, one entry per CDR3 protein. The sample records a few hundred thousand distinct CDR3 sequences, under 55% being singletons. The specimen sequenced was blood. The receptors shown here come from a girl aged 10-17 years with multiple sclerosis. CDR3s include the opening cysteine and the closing phenylalanine or tryptophan. D genes are given only for firm matches. Rows give clone size only sometimes, using once, few, many, or a class for an expanded clone.

>TRBV28|TRBJ1-1|.|few
TGTCAGGTACAAATGAACACTGAAGCTTTCTTT
CQVQMNTEAFF
>TRBV2|TRBJ1-2|TRBD1|.
TGTGCCAGCAGTGAAGTCGGAGGGGGCGATGGCTACACCTTC
CASSEVGGGDGYTF
>TRBV6-5|TRBJ1-1|.|once
TGTGCCAGCAGGTCCTCGACACTGGCTTTCTTT
CASRSSTLAFF
>TRBV9|TRBJ2-1|TRBD2|.
TGTGCCAGCAGCGTACTAACTAGCGGGAGTAATGAGCAGTTCTTC
CASSVLTSGSNEQFF
>TRBV20-1|TRBJ2-7|TRBD1|few
TGCAGTGCTAGTAGGGACAGCTACTACGAGCAGTACTTC
CSASRDSYYEQYF
>TRBV14|TRBJ1-2|TRBD1|.
TGTGCCAGCAGCCAAAACAGGGGATCGGATGGCTACACCTTC
CASSQNRGSDGYTF
>TRBV7-3|TRBJ2-1|.|.
TGTGCCAGCAGCTTATTCGGTTCTGAGCAGTTCTTC
CASSLFGSEQFF
>TRBV18|TRBJ1-1|.|.
TGTGCCAGCTCACCGAATCAGGTTGAAGCTTTCTTT
CASSPNQVEAFF
>TRBV7-8|TRBJ2-7|TRBD1|.
TGTGCCAGCAGCTTAGCGGGACAGGCAAACTACGAGCAGTACTTC
CASSLAGQANYEQYF
>TRBV24-1|TRBJ2-1|.|few
TGTGCCACCAGTGAGCGAACACTTGCGGAGCAGTTCTTC
CATSERTLAEQFF
>TRBV20-1|TRBJ2-5|.|.
TGCAGTGCGGGGGAGGCTAGCGCGACGGGTAAGCAGCAGTACTTC
CSAGEASATGKQQYF
>TRBV20-1|TRBJ2-7|.|few
TGCAGTGCTAGAGCCCCAAGATACGAGCAGTACTTC
CSARAPRYEQYF
>TRBV2|TRBJ1-5|.|.
TGTGCCAGCAGTGACGTTGGGGGAAATCAGCCCCAGCATTTT
CASSDVGGNQPQHF
>TRBV20-1|TRBJ1-1|.|few
TGCAGTGCTAGAGACCCTCGGGACACTAACATGAACACTGAAGTTTTCTTT
CSARDPRDTNMNTEVFF
>TRBV5-1|TRBJ1-3|.|.
TGCGCCAGCAGCGCAAGGACAGCCAGCTCTGGAAACACCATATATTTT
CASSARTASSGNTIYF
>TRBV6-5|TRBJ1-2|.|few
TGTGCCAGCAGGTCGGACACTTCTAACTATGGCTACACCTTC
CASRSDTSNYGYTF
>TRBV5-1|TRBJ1-2|.|.
TGCGCCAGCAGCTTGGAGGCGGCCCGAGGGTATGGCTACACCTTC
CASSLEAARGYGYTF
>TRBV21-1|TRBJ2-2|.|.
TGTGCCAGCAGCAAAAGACCTAGCATCGGGGAGCTGTTTTTT
CASSKRPSIGELFF
>TRBV3-1|TRBJ1-2|.|.
TGTGCCAGCAGCCAGCCCGGACGGGGAACCCTAACCACCTTC
CASSQPGRGTLTTF
>TRBV25-1|TRBJ1-1|.|.
TGTGCCAGCAGTGAAGTAGGGGGGAACACTGAAGCTTTCTTT
CASSEVGGNTEAFF
>TRBV21-1|TRBJ2-1|.|few
TGTGCCAGCAGCCCCCCTAGAGGCAGGTTGGTCTACAATGAGCAGTTCTTC
CASSPPRGRLVYNEQFF
>TRBV29-1|TRBJ1-1|.|few
TGCAGCGCCCTTGGGGCCGGCACTGAAGCTTTCTTT
CSALGAGTEAFF
>TRBV29-1|TRBJ1-2|.|.
TGCAGCGTTGAACTCTGGACGTCTAACTATGGCTACACCTTC
CSVELWTSNYGYTF
>TRBV4-1|TRBJ2-4|.|.
TGCGCCAGCAGCCAAGATCCGAAGCGGCTTCAGTACTTC
CASSQDPKRLQYF
>TRBV4-3|TRBJ1-4|.|.
TGCGCCAGCAGCCAAGATCTGGACAGCGATGAAAAACTGTTTTTT
CASSQDLDSDEKLFF
>TRBV9|TRBJ2-1|.|few
TGTGCCAGCAGCCAGGATGGGGACGTTGGGGATGAGCAGTTCTTC
CASSQDGDVGDEQFF
>TRBV12-3/TRBV12-4|TRBJ2-7|.|few
TGTGCCAGCAGTTTAGGGGGGGATGGAACCTACGAGCAGTACTTC
CASSLGGDGTYEQYF
>TRBV5-1|TRBJ1-2|TRBD1|many
TGCGCCAGCAGCCAACTCGACAGGGCCTATGGCTACACCTTC
CASSQLDRAYGYTF
>TRBV14|TRBJ2-6|.|.
TGTGCCAGCAGCCAAGTGGCGGGGAACTCGGGGGCCAACGTCCTGACTTTC
CASSQVAGNSGANVLTF
>TRBV7-8|TRBJ2-1|.|few
TGTGCCAGCAGCCCAGATCTGGAGCAGTTCTTC
CASSPDLEQFF
>TRBV4-3|TRBJ2-1|.|many
TGCGCCAGCAGCCAGGGACCAAACCTAAATGAGCAGTTCTTC
CASSQGPNLNEQFF
>TRBV7-6|TRBJ2-7|.|.
TGTGCCAGCAGCTCCCAGTTTAGCGGACCCTACGAGCAGTACTTC
CASSSQFSGPYEQYF
>TRBV12-3/TRBV12-4|TRBJ2-3|TRBD1|.
TGTGCCAGCAGTATGGACAGGGGGCCTGCAGATACGCAGTATTTT
CASSMDRGPADTQYF
>TRBV25-1|TRBJ2-5|TRBD2|few
TGTGCCAGCCGTGGGAGGGCTCAAGAGACCCAGTACTTC
CASRGRAQETQYF
>TRBV12-3/TRBV12-4|TRBJ1-6|TRBD1|.
TGTGCCAGCAGTTTGACAGGGAGAGGGTCACCCCTCCACTTT
CASSLTGRGSPLHF
>TRBV27|TRBJ2-7|TRBD1|.
TGTGCCAGCTCGGACAGGGGGGACGAGCAGTACTTC
CASSDRGDEQYF
>TRBV12-3/TRBV12-4|TRBJ2-3|TRBD2|.
TGTGCCAGCAGTTTTACTAGCGGCACAGATACGCAGTATTTT
CASSFTSGTDTQYF
>TRBV4-1|TRBJ1-5|.|.
TGCGCCAGCAGCCAAGAGCGGACAGTCTATAGCAATCAGCCCCAGCATTTT
CASSQERTVYSNQPQHF
>TRBV6-2/TRBV6-3|TRBJ1-2|.|.
TGTGCCAGCAGTTACTCGAAGTCAGGCTACACCTTC
CASSYSKSGYTF
>TRBV4-1|TRBJ2-5|.|.
TGCGCCAGCAGCCAAGACAGGGACGAGACCCAGTACTTC
CASSQDRDETQYF
>TRBV10-3|TRBJ2-5|.|few
TGTGCCATCAGTGAGTCAGAACGGGGCAAACAAGAGACCCAGTACTTC
CAISESERGKQETQYF
>TRBV9|TRBJ1-3|.|.
TGTGCCAGCAGCGTCGGGGTGGCAAGCTCTGGAAACACCATATATTTT
CASSVGVASSGNTIYF
>TRBV10-3|TRBJ2-6|.|.
TGTGCCATCAGTGAGCGGGGGTCCTCTGGGGCCAACGTCCTGACTTTC
CAISERGSSGANVLTF
>TRBV16|TRBJ2-5|TRBD1|.
TGTGCCAGCGGAAGGACAGGGCTAGGCGATGAGCAGTACTTC
CASGRTGLGDEQYF
>TRBV12-3/TRBV12-4|TRBJ2-5|TRBD2|few
TGTGCCAGCAGGCCTAACCCGACTACTAGCGGGAGACGAGAGACCCAGTACTTC
CASRPNPTTSGRRETQYF
>TRBV10-3|TRBJ2-7|TRBD1|few
TGTGCCATCACAAGGGACAGGAGTTCTAAGTTCTACGAGCAGTACTTC
CAITRDRSSKFYEQYF
>TRBV12-3/TRBV12-4|TRBJ2-5|TRBD2|few
TGTGCCAGCCGCTTAACTAGCGGAAAAGAGACCCAGTACTTC
CASRLTSGKETQYF
>TRBV7-8|TRBJ2-5|TRBD2|few
TGTGCCAGCAGCTTAGGTAGCGGGACCGGGGAGACCCAGTACTTC
CASSLGSGTGETQYF
>TRBV11-1|TRBJ2-7|TRBD2|few
TGTGCCAGCAGCTTAATGCGGGAGGCCTACGAGCAGTACTTC
CASSLMREAYEQYF
>TRBV28|TRBJ2-1|.|.
TGTGCCAGCAAGGCGGGGACTTCAACTTACAGTGAGCAGTTCTTC
CASKAGTSTYSEQFF
>TRBV7-9|TRBJ1-4|.|.
TGTGCCAGCAGCTTATTAAGTCTAAATGAAAAACTGTTTTTT
CASSLLSLNEKLFF
>TRBV25-1|TRBJ2-7|TRBD1|.
TGTGCCAGCAGTCGGGACAGGGAAAACTACGAGCAGTACTTC
CASSRDRENYEQYF
>TRBV4-3|TRBJ2-1|TRBD2|few
TGCGCCAGCAGCCTAAGCGGAGGACGCGGGAGGGCCGTTGAGCAGTTCTTC
CASSLSGGRGRAVEQFF